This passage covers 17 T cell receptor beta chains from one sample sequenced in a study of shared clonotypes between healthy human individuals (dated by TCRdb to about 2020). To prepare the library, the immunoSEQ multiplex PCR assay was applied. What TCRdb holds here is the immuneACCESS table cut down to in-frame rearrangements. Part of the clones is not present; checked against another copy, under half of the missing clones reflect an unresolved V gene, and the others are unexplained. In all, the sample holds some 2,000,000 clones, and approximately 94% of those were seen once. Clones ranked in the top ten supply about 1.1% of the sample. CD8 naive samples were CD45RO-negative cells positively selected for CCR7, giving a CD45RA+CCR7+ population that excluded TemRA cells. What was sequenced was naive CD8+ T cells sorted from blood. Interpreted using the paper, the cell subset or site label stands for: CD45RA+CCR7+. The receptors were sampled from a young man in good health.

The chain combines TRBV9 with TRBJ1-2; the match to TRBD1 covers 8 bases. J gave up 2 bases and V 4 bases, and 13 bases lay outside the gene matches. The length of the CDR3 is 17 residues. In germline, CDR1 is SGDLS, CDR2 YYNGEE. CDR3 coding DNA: TGTGCCAGCAGCATCCCCTGGACAGGGCCCTTCAACTATGGCTACACCTTC. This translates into CASSIPWTGPFNYGYTF.

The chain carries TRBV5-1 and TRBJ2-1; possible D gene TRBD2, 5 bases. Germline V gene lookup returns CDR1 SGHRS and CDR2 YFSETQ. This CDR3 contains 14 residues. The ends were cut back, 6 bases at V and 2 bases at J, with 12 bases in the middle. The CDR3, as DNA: TGCGCCAGCACCCCCGACGGGGCCTACAATGAGCAGTTCTTC. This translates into CASTPDGAYNEQFF.

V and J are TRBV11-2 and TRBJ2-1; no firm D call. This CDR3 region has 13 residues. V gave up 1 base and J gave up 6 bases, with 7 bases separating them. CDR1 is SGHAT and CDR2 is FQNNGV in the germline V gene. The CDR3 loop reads CASSLVGVNEQFF. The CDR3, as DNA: TGTGCCAGCAGCTTAGTAGGAGTCAATGAGCAGTTCTTC. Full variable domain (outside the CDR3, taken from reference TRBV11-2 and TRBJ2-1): EAGVAQSPRYKIIEKRQSVAFWCNPISGHATLYWYQQILGQGPKLLIQFQNNGVVDDSQLPKDRFSAERLKGVDSTLKIQPAKLEDSAVYLCASSLVGVNEQFFGPGTRLTVL.

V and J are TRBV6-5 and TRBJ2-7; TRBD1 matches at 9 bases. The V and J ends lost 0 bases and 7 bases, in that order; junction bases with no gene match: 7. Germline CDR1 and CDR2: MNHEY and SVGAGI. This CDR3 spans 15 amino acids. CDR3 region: CASSYSQGAGSEQYF. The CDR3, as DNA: TGTGCCAGCAGTTACTCACAGGGGGCGGGTTCAGAGCAGTACTTC.

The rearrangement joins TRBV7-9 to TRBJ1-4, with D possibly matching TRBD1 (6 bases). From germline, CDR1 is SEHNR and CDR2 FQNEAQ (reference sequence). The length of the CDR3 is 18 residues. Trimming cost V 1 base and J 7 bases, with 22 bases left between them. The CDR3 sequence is CASSLGYGTNPGGEKLFF. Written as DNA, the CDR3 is TGTGCCAGCAGCTTAGGGTACGGGACAAACCCTGGGGGTGAAAAACTGTTTTTT.

Here the CDR3 reads CASSHRGSELGVGGEKLFF. The CDR3 DNA is TGTGCCAGCAGCCACCGAGGGAGCGAACTCGGGGTAGGCGGTGAAAAACTGTTTTTT. The rearrangement links TRBV7-2 to TRBJ1-4; D gene uncertain. The length of the CDR3 is 19 residues. Trimming left V 5 bases short and J 7 bases short, with 29 bases between. Germline values: CDR1 SGHTA, CDR2 FQGNSA. The variable domain in full, completed from reference TRBV7-2 and TRBJ1-4, reads GAGVSQSPSNKVTEKGKDVELRCDPISGHTALYWYRQSLGQGLEFLIYFQGNSAPDKSGLPSDRFSAERTGGSVSTLTIQRTQQEDSAVYLCASSHRGSELGVGGEKLFFGSGTQLSVL.

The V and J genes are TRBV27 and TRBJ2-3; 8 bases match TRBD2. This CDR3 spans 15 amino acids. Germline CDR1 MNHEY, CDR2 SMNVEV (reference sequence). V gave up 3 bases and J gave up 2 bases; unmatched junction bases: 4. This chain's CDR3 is CASSFLAGPTDTQYF. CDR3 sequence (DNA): TGTGCCAGCAGTTTTTTAGCGGGACCCACAGATACGCAGTATTTT.

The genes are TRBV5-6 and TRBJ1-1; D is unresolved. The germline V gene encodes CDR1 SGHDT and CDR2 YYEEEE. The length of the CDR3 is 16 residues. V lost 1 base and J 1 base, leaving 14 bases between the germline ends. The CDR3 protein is CASSLLGTDGNTEAFF. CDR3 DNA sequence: TGTGCCAGCAGCTTGCTCGGCACTGACGGGAACACTGAAGCTTTCTTT. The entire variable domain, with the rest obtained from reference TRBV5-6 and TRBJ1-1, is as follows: DAGVTQSPTHLIKTRGQQVTLRCSPKSGHDTVSWYQQALGQGPQFIFQYYEEEERQRGNFPDRFSGHQFPNYSSELNVNALLLGDSALYLCASSLLGTDGNTEAFFGQGTRLTVV.

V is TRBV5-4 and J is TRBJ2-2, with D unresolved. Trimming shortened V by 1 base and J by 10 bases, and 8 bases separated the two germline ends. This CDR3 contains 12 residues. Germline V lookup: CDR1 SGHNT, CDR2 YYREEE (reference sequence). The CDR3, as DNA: TGTGCCAGCAGCTTGTGGGGTGTGGAGCTGTTTTTT. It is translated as CASSLWGVELFF.

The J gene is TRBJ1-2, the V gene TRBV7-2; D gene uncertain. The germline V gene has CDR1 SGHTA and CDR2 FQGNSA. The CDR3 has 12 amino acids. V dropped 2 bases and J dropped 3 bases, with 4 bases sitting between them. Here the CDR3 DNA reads TGTGCCAGCAGCTTATATGACTATGGCTACACCTTC. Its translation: CASSLYDYGYTF.

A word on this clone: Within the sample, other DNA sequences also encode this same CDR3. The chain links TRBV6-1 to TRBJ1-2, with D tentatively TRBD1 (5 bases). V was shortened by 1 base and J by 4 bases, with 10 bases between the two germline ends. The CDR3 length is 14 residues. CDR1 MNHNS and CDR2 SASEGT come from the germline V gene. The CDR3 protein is CASSEGQGGYGYTF. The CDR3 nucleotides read TGTGCCAGCAGTGAAGGGCAGGGAGGCTATGGCTACACCTTC.

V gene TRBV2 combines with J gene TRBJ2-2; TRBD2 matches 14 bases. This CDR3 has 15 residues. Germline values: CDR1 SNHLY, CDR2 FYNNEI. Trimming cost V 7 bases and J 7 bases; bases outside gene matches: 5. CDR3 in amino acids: CASTGLAGVNGELFF. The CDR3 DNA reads TGTGCCAGCACGGGACTAGCGGGAGTGAACGGGGAGCTGTTTTTT. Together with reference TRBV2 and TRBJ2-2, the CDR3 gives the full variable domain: EPEVTQTPSHQVTQMGQEVILRCVPISNHLYFYWYRQILGQKVEFLVSFYNNEISEKSEIFDDQFSVERPDGSNFTLKIRSTKLEDSAMYFCASTGLAGVNGELFFGEGSRLTVL.

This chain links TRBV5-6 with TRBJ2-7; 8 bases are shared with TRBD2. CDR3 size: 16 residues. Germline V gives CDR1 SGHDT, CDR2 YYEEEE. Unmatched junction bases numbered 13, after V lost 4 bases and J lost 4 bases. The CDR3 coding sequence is TGTGCCAGCAGCGGAGAGCGGGAGATAGATTGGTACGAGCAGTACTTC. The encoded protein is CASSGEREIDWYEQYF.

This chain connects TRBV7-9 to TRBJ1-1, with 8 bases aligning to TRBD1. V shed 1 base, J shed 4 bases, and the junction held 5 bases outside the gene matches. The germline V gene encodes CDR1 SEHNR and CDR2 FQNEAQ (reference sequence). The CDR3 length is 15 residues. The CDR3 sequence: CASSLDGDRGTEAFF. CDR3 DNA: TGTGCCAGCAGCTTAGACGGTGACAGGGGCACTGAAGCTTTCTTT.

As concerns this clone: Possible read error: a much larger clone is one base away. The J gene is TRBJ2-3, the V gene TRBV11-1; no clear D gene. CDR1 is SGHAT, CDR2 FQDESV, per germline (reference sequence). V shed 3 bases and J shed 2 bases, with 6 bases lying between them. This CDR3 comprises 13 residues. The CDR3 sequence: CASSFGFTDTQYF. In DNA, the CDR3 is TGTGCCAGCAGCTTCGGGTTCACAGATACGCAGTATTTT.

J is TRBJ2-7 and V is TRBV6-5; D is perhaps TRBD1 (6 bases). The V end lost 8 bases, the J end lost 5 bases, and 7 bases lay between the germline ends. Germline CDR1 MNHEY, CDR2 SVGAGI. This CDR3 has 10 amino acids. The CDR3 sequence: CASGDNEQYF. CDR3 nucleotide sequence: TGTGCCAGCGGGGACAACGAGCAGTACTTC.

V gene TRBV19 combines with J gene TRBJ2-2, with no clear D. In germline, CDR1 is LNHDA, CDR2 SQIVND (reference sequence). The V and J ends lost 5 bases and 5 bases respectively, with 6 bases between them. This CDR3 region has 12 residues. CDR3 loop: CASSPWTGELFF. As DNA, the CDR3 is TGTGCCAGTAGTCCGTGGACCGGGGAGCTGTTTTTT.